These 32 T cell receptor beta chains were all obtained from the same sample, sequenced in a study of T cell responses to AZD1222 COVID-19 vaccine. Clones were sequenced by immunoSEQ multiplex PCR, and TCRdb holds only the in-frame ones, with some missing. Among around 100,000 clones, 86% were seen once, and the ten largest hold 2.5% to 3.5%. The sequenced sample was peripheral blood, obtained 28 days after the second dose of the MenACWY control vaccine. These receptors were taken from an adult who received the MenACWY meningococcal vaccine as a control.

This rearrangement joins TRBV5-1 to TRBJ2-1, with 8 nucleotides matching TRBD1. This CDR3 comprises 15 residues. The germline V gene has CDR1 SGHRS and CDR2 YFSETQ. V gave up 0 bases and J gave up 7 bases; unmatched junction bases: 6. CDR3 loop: CASSLEAGGRNEQFF. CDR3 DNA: TGCGCCAGCAGCTTGGAGGCAGGGGGCAGGAATGAGCAGTTCTTC.

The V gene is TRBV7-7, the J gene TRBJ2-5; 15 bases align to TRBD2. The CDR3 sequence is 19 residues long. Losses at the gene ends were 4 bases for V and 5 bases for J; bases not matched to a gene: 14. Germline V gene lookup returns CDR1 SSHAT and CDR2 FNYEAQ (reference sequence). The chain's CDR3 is CASSSGLAGGPIGRETQYF. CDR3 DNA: TGTGCCAGCAGCTCGGGACTAGCGGGGGGACCCATAGGGCGGGAGACCCAGTACTTC.

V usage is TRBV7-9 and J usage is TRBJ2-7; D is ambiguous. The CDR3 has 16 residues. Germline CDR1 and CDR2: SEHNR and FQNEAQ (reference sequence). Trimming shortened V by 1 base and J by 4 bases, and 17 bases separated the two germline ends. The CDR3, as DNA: TGTGCCAGCAGCTTAGACGCCGGCTACCGAAGATACGAGCAGTACTTC. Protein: CASSLDAGYRRYEQYF.

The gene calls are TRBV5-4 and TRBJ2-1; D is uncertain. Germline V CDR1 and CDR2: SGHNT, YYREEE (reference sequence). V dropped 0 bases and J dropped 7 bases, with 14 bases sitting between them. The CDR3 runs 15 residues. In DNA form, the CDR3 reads TGTGCCAGCAGCTTGGCCAGTAACTATGGTAATGAGCAGTTCTTC. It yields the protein CASSLASNYGNEQFF.

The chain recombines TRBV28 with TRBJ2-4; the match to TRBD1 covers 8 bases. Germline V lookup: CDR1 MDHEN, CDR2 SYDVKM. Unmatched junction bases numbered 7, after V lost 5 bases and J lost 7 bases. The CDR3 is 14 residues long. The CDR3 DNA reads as TGTGCCAGCAGTCCCCCGGGACAGGATAACATTCAGTACTTC. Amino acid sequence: CASSPPGQDNIQYF.

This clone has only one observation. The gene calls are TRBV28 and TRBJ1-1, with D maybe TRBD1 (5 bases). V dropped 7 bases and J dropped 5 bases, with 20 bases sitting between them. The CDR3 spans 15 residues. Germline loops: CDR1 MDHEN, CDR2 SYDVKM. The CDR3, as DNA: TGTGCCAGCAAGATCTCGGGGGAAGGGAGAACTGAAGCTTTCTTT. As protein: CASKISGEGRTEAFF.

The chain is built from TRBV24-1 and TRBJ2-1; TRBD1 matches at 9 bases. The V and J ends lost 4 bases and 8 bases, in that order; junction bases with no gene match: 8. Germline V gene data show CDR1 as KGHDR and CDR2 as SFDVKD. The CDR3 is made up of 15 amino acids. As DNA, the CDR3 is TGTGCCACCAGTGACTCCGGGACAGGGCGACATGAGCAGTTCTTC. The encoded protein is CATSDSGTGRHEQFF.

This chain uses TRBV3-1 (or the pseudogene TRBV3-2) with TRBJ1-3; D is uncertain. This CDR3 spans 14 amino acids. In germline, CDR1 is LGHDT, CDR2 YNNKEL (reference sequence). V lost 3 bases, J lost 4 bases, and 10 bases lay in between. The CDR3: CASSHDGRGNTIYF. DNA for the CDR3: TGTGCCAGCAGCCACGACGGGCGCGGAAACACCATATATTTT.

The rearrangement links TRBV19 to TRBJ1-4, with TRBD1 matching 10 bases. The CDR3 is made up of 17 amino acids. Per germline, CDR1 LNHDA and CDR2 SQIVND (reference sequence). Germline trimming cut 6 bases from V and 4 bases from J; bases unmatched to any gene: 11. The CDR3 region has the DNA TGTGCCAGTAGAGAGCGGACAGGGGGAATTAATAATGAAAAACTGTTTTTT. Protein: CASRERTGGINNEKLFF.

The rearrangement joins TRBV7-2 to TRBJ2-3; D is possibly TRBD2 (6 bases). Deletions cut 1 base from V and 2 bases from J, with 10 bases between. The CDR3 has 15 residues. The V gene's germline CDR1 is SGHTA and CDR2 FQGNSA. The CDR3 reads CASSLDGGFTDTQYF. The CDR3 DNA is TGTGCCAGCAGCTTAGACGGGGGATTCACAGATACGCAGTATTTT.

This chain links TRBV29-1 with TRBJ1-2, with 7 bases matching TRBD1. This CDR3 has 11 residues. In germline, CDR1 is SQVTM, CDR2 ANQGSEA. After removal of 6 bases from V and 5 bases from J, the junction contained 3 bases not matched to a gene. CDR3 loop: CSVATGYGYTF. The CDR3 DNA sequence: TGCAGCGTCGCGACAGGGTATGGCTACACCTTC.

CDR3 residues: CASSYLSSGANVLTF. The CDR3 DNA sequence: TGTGCCAGCAGTTACCTGAGCTCTGGGGCCAACGTCCTGACTTTC. This sequence joins TRBV6-5 and TRBJ2-6; D ambiguous. V lost 2 bases and J 0 bases, leaving 5 bases between the germline ends. CDR1 is MNHEY, CDR2 SVGAGI, per germline. CDR3 length equals 15 residues.

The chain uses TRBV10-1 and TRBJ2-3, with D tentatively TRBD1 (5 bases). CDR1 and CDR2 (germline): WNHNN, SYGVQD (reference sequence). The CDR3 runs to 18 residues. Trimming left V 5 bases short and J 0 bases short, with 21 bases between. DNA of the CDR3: TGCGCCAGCAGTTACTGCCTATCGGACACCGCTAGCACAGATACGCAGTATTTT. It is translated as CASSYCLSDTASTDTQYF.

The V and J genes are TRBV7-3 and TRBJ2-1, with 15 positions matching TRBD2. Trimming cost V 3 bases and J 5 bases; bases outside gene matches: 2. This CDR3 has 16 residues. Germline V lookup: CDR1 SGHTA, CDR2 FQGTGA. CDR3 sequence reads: CASSLGLAGGNNEQFF. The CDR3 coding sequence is TGTGCCAGCAGCTTGGGACTAGCGGGGGGCAACAATGAGCAGTTCTTC.

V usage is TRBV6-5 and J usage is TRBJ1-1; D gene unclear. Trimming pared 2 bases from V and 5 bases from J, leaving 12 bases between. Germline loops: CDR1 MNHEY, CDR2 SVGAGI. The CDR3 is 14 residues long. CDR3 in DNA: TGTGCCAGCAGTTACAGACACGAGAGTACTGAAGCTTTCTTT. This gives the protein CASSYRHESTEAFF.

The CDR3 DNA sequence: TGTGCCAGCAGCTTAGTCGGCGGGGGTGGATACAATGAGCAGTTCTTC. Translating gives CASSLVGGGGYNEQFF. The rearrangement uses TRBV11-1 and TRBJ2-1; TRBD2 matches at 7 bases. Germline CDR1 reads SGHAT; CDR2 reads FQDESV (reference sequence). CDR3 size: 16 residues. The V and J ends lost 1 base and 4 bases, in that order; junction bases with no gene match: 7.

This chain's CDR3 is CSVRRGAWEQFF. CDR3 nucleotide sequence: TGCAGCGTAAGAAGGGGGGCCTGGGAGCAGTTCTTC. This chain uses TRBV29-1 with TRBJ2-1; D might be TRBD1 or TRBD2, each matching 6 bases. Germline CDR1 reads SQVTM; CDR2 reads ANQGSEA. The CDR3 extends over 12 amino acids. Between the trimmed V and J ends, which lost 6 bases and 10 bases, there was a span of 16 bases.

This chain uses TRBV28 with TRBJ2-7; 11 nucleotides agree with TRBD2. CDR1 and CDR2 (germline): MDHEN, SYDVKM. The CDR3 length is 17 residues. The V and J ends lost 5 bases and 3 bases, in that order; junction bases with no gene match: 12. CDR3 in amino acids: CASSRFTGTSGLYEQYF. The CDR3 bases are TGTGCCAGCAGTAGATTCACCGGGACTAGCGGACTCTACGAGCAGTACTTC.

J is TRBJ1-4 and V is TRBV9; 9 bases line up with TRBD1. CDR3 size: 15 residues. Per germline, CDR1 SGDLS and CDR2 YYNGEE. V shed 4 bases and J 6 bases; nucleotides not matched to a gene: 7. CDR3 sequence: CASSPSDRGYEKLFF. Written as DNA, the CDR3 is TGTGCCAGCAGCCCTTCGGACAGGGGATATGAAAAACTGTTTTTT.

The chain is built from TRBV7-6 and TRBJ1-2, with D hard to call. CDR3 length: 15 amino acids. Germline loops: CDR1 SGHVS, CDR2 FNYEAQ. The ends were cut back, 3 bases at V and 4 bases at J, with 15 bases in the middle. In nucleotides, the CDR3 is TGTGCCAGCAGCTTCCTCGCCGCGGAGCCCTATGGCTACACCTTC. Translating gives CASSFLAAEPYGYTF.

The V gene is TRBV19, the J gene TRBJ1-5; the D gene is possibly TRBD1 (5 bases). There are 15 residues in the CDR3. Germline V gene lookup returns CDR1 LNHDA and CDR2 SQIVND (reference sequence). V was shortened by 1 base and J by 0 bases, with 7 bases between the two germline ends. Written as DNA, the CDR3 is TGTGCCAGTAGTATAGTGACAGTTAGCAATCAGCCCCAGCATTTT. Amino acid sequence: CASSIVTVSNQPQHF.

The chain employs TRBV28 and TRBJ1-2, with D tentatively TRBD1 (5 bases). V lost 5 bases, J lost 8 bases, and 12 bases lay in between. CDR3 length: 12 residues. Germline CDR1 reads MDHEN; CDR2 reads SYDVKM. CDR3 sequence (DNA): TGTGCCAGCAGTCTGACAGTATCCGGCTACACCTTC. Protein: CASSLTVSGYTF.

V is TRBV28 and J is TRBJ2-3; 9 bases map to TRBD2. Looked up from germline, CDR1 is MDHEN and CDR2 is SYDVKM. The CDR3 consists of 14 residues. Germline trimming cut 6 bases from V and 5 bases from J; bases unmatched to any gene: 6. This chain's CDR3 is CASRGGGAVDTQYF. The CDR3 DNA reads TGTGCCAGCAGGGGCGGGGGGGCTGTAGATACGCAGTATTTT. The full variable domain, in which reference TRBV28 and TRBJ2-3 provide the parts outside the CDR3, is DVKVTQSSRYLVKRTGEKVFLECVQDMDHENMFWYRQDPGLGLRLIYFSYDVKMKEKGDIPEGYSVSREKKERFSLILESASTNQTSMYLCASRGGGAVDTQYFGPGTRLTVL.

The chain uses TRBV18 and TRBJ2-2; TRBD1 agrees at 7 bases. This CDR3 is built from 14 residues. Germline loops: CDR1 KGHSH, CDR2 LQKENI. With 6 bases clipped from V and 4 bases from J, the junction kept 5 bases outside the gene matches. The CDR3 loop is CASSDRAGTGELFF. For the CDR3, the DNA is TGTGCCAGCTCCGACAGGGCAGGCACCGGGGAGCTGTTTTTT.

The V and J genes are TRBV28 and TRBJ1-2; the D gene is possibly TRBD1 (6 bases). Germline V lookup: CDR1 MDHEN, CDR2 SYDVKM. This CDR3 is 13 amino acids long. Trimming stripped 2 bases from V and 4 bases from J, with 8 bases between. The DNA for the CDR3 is TGTGCCAGCAGTTTAGACAGGCTCTATGGCTACACCTTC. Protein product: CASSLDRLYGYTF.

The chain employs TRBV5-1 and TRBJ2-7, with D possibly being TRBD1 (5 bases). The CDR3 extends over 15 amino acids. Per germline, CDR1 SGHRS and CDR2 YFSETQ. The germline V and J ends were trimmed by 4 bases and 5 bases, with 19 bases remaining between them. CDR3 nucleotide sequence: TGCGCCAGCAGCCCTTTCACGAACCAGGGAAACGAGCAGTACTTC. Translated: CASSPFTNQGNEQYF.

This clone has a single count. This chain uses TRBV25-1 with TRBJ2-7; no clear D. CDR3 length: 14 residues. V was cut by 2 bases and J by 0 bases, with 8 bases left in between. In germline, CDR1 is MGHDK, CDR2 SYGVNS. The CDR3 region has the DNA TGTGCCAGCAGTGAAGTTACGGGCTCCTACGAGCAGTACTTC. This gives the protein CASSEVTGSYEQYF.

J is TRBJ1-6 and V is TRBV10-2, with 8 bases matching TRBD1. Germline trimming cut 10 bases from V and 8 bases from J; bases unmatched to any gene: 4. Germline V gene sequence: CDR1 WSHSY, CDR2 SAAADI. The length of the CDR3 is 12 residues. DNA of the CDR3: TGCGCCATCAAACAGGGGGATTCACCCCTCCACTTT. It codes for CAIKQGDSPLHF.

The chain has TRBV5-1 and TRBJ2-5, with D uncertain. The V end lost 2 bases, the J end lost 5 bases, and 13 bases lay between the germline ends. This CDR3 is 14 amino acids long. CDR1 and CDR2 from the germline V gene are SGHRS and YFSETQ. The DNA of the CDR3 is TGCGCCAGCAGCTTTGAGAGGTTAAGGGAGACCCAGTACTTC. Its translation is CASSFERLRETQYF.

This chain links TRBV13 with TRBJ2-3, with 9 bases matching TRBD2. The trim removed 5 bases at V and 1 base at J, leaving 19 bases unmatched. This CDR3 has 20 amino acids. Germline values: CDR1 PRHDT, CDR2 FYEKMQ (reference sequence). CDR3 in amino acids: CASSPSPLRRGGVGTDTQYF. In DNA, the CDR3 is TGTGCCAGCAGCCCTAGCCCCCTTCGGCGGGGGGGTGTAGGCACAGATACGCAGTATTTT.

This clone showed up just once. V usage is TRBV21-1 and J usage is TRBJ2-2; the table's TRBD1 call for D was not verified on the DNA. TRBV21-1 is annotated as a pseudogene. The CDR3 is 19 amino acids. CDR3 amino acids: CASSKSPEGDRKNTGELFF. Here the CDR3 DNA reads TGTGCCAGCAGCAAATCCCCTGAAGGGGACAGAAAAAACACCGGGGAGCTGTTTTTT.

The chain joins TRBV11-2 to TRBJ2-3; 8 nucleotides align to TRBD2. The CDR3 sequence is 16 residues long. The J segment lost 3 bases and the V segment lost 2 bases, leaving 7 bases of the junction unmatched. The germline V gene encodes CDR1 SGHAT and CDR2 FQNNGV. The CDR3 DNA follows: TGTGCCAGCAGCTTAAGGGCGGGGGGAATTACAGATACGCAGTATTTT. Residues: CASSLRAGGITDTQYF.